The rows below give T cell receptor beta chains drawn from one sample of a study of cytomegalovirus exposure and HLA in healthy donors. The protocol was immunoSEQ multiplex PCR, while the TCRdb copy is restricted to in-frame clones and leaves out a portion. Here the sample spans roughly 200,000 clones, around 79% being singletons. The material sequenced was PBMCs. The receptors originated from a girl aged 5-17 years in good health and CMV-seropositive. Both conserved end residues are part of each CDR3. The D gene is left open where the match is weak. Rows give clone size only sometimes, using once, few, many, or a class for an expanded clone.

V	J	length	size	D	CDR3	DNA
TRBV5-8	TRBJ2-5	14	NA	NA	CASSLDGASETQYF	TGTGCCAGCAGCTTGGACGGTGCCTCTGAGACCCAGTACTTC
TRBV15	TRBJ1-1	19	NA	TRBD1	CATSRDPPVLTGQGAEAFF	TGTGCCACCAGCAGAGATCCCCCCGTCCTTACAGGGCAGGGGGCTGAAGCTTTCTTT
TRBV2	TRBJ2-5	13	once	NA	CASIGLNQETQYF	TGTGCCAGCATCGGTCTTAACCAAGAGACCCAGTACTTC
TRBV11-3	TRBJ1-1	13	NA	NA	CASSPAGNTEAFF	TGTGCCAGCAGCCCCGCAGGGAACACTGAAGCTTTCTTT
TRBV25-1	TRBJ1-5	15	NA	TRBD1	CASSGRGQGKQPQHF	TGTGCCAGCAGTGGCCGGGGACAGGGAAAACAGCCCCAGCATTTT
TRBV6-5	TRBJ2-2	15	NA	TRBD2	CASSLAGVNTGELFF	TGTGCCAGCAGCCTAGCGGGGGTGAACACCGGGGAGCTGTTTTTT
TRBV5-4	TRBJ2-3	13	NA	NA	CASTPKLTDTQYF	TGTGCCAGCACGCCTAAATTAACAGATACGCAGTATTTT
TRBV9	TRBJ2-7	14	NA	NA	CASSVATDPGWQYF	TGTGCCAGCAGCGTAGCTACGGACCCAGGGTGGCAGTACTTC
TRBV7-2	TRBJ2-1	16	NA	TRBD2	CASSFRGGRLYNEQFF	TGTGCCAGCAGCTTCCGGGGGGGCCGTTTGTACAATGAGCAGTTCTTC
TRBV6-1	TRBJ1-2	16	few	TRBD1	CASSEEVLGQGYGYTF	TGTGCCAGCAGTGAAGAGGTGTTAGGACAGGGGTATGGCTACACCTTC
TRBV10-3	TRBJ2-7	13	once	TRBD2	CAIGAGGPYEQYF	TGTGCCATCGGGGCGGGGGGACCCTACGAGCAGTACTTC
TRBV10-1	TRBJ2-7	11	NA	NA	CASSEGPEQYF	TGCGCCAGCAGTGAGGGGCCCGAGCAGTACTTC
TRBV10-3	TRBJ1-6	14	NA	TRBD1	CAISPTGDNSPLHF	TGTGCCATCAGCCCAACAGGGGATAATTCACCCCTCCACTTT
TRBV5-4	TRBJ2-1	15	NA	TRBD2	CASSLAGGNYNEQFF	TGTGCCAGCAGCCTGGCGGGGGGAAACTACAATGAGCAGTTCTTC
TRBV4-1	TRBJ1-5	16	NA	TRBD1	CASSRSSAGGSQPQHF	TGCGCCAGCAGCCGAAGTTCTGCAGGGGGCAGTCAGCCCCAGCATTTT
TRBV5-8	TRBJ2-2	13	NA	NA	CASSLDRSGELFF	TGTGCCAGCAGCTTGGACAGAAGCGGGGAGCTGTTTTTT
TRBV12-5	TRBJ1-1	17	NA	NA	CASGLVVDSRLNTEAFF	TGTGCTAGTGGTTTGGTGGTGGACAGCCGATTGAACACTGAAGCTTTCTTT
TRBV4-3	TRBJ1-5	14	once	NA	CASSQESGYQPQHF	TGCGCCAGCAGCCAAGAAAGCGGGTATCAGCCCCAGCATTTT
TRBV2	TRBJ1-2	14	NA	NA	CASSPESGNYGYTF	TGTGCCAGCAGCCCAGAGTCGGGAAACTATGGCTACACCTTC
TRBV6-6	TRBJ1-1	15	NA	TRBD1	CASSYSGQGDTEAFF	TGTGCCAGCAGTTACTCGGGGCAGGGGGACACTGAAGCTTTCTTT
TRBV5-1	TRBJ2-1	16	few	NA	CASGTRDSSSYNEQFF	TGCGCCAGTGGCACCAGAGACTCCTCTTCCTACAATGAGCAGTTCTTC
TRBV11-2	TRBJ2-2	15	NA	TRBD2	CASKGSGGFTGELFF	TGTGCCAGCAAAGGTAGCGGGGGATTCACCGGGGAGCTGTTTTTT
TRBV30	TRBJ2-3	15	NA	NA	CAWSVQGIIKDTQYF	TGTGCCTGGAGTGTGCAGGGGATAATTAAAGATACGCAGTATTTT
TRBV6-5	TRBJ2-7	13	once	NA	CASRPDTSYEQYF	TGTGCCAGCAGACCGGACACGTCCTACGAGCAGTACTTC
TRBV19	TRBJ2-2	15	NA	NA	CASSISRGGTGELFF	TGTGCCAGTAGTATTTCTCGGGGTGGGACCGGGGAGCTGTTTTTT
TRBV5-4	TRBJ2-1	15	NA	NA	CASSGGGGVYNEQFF	TGTGCCAGCTCAGGGGGCGGGGGGGTATACAATGAGCAGTTCTTC